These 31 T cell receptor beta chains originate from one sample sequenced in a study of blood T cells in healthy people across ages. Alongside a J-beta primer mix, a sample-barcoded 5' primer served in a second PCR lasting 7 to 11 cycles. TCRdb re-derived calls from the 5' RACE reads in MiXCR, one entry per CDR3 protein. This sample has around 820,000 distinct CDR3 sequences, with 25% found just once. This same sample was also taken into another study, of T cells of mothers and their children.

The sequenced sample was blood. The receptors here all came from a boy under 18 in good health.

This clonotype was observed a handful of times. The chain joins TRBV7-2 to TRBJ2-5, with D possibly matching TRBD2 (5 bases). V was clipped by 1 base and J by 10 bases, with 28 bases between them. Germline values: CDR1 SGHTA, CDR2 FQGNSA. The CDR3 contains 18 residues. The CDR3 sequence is CASSLEKIGRRLGRVQYF. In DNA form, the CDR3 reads TGTGCCAGCAGCTTAGAGAAAATCGGTCGGAGGCTGGGAAGGGTCCAGTACTTC.

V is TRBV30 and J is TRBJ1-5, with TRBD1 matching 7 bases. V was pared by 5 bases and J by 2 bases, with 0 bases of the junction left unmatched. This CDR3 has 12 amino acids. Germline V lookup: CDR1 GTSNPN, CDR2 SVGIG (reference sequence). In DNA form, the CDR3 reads TGTGCCTGGGACAGGGGCAATCAGCCCCAGCATTTT. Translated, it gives CAWDRGNQPQHF. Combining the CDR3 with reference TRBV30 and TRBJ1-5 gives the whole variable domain SQTIHQWPATLVQPVGSPLSLECTVEGTSNPNLYWYRQAAGRGLQLLFYSVGIGQISSEVPQNLSASRPQDRQFILSSKKLLLSDSGFYLCAWDRGNQPQHFGDGTRLSIL.

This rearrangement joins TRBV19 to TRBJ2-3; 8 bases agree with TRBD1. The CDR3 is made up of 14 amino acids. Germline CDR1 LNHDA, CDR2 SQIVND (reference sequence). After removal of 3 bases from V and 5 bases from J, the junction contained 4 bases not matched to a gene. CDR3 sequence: CASSIAGGVDTQYF. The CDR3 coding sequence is TGTGCCAGTAGTATTGCAGGGGGCGTAGATACGCAGTATTTT.

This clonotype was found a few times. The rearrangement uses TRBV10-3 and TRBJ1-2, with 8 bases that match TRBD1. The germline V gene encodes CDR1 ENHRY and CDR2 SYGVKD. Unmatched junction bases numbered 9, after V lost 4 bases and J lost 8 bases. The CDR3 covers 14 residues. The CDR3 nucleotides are TGTGCCATCAGTGCAGGGACAGGACTTGACGGCTACACCTTC. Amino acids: CAISAGTGLDGYTF.

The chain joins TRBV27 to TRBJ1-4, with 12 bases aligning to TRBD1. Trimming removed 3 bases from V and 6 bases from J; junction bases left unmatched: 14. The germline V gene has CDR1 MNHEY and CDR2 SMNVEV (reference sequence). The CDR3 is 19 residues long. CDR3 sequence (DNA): TGTGCCAGCAGTTTTTCGCTCCGGGACAGGGGGCATCGAGATGAAAAACTGTTTTTT. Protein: CASSFSLRDRGHRDEKLFF.

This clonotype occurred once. The CDR3 region is CSARDLAGQGAGTEAFF. DNA for the CDR3: TGCAGTGCTAGAGATTTAGCGGGACAGGGGGCAGGCACTGAAGCTTTCTTT. This chain joins TRBV20-1 and TRBJ1-1; 12 bases fit TRBD1. Germline CDR1 is DFQATT and CDR2 is SNEGSKA (reference sequence). This CDR3 has 17 residues. The ends lost 0 bases at V and 4 bases at J; junction bases unmatched: 9.

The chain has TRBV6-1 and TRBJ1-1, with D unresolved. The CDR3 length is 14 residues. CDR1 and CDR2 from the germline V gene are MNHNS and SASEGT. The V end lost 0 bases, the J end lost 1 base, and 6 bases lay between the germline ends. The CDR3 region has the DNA TGTGCCAGCAGTGAAGCGGACCCGAACACTGAAGCTTTCTTT. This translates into CASSEADPNTEAFF.

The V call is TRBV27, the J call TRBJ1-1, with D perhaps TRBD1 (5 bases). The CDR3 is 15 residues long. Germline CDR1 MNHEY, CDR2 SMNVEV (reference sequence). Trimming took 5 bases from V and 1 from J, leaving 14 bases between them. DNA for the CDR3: TGTGCCAGCAGTAGGGCAGACAGCACGAACACTGAAGCTTTCTTT. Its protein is CASSRADSTNTEAFF.

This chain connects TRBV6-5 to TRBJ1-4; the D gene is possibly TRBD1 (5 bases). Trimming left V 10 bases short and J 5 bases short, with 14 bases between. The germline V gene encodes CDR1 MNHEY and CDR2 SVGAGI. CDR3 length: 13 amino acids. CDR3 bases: TGTGCCACCCGGGGGAGCAGAAATGAAAAACTGTTTTTT. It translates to CATRGSRNEKLFF.

The CDR3 loop is CASSVVSASYNEQFF. The DNA of the CDR3 is TGTGCCAGCAGCGTAGTCAGCGCGTCCTACAATGAGCAGTTCTTC. The chain has TRBV9 and TRBJ2-1; D is undetermined. Looked up from germline, CDR1 is SGDLS and CDR2 is YYNGEE. The V gene lost 0 bases and the J gene lost 1 base, with 8 bases spanning the gap. CDR3 length: 15 amino acids.

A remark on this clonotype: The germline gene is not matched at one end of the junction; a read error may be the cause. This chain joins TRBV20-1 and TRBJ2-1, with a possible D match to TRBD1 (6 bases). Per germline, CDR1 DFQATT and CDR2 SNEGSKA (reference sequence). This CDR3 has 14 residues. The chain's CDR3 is CNATKGESYNEQFF. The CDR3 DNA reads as TGCAATGCTACCAAGGGGGAATCCTACAATGAGCAGTTCTTC.

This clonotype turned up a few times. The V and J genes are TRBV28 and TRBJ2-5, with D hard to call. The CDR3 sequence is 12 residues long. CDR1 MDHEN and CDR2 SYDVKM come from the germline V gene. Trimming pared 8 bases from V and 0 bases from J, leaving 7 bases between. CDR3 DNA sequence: TGTGCCAGCTCCAGGCACCAAGAGACCCAGTACTTC. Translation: CASSRHQETQYF.

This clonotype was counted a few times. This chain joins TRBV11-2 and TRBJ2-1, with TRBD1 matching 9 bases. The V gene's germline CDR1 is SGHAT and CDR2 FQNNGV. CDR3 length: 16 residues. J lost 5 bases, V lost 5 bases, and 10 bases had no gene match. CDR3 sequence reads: CASSHGRTGVDNEQFF. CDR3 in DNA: TGTGCCAGCAGCCATGGCAGGACAGGGGTCGACAATGAGCAGTTCTTC.

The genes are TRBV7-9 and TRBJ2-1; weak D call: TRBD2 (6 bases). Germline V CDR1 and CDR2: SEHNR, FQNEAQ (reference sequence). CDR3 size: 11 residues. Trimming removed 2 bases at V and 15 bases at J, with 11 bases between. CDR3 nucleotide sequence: TGTGCCAGCAGCTTATCGGGAGTCGTGTTCTTC. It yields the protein CASSLSGVVFF.

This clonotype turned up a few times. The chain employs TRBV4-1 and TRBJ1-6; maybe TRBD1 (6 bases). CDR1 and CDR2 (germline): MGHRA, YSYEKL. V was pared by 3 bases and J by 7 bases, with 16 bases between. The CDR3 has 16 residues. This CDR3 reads CASSHPFGDINSPLHF. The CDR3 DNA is TGCGCCAGCAGCCACCCATTTGGGGACATAAATTCACCCCTCCACTTT.

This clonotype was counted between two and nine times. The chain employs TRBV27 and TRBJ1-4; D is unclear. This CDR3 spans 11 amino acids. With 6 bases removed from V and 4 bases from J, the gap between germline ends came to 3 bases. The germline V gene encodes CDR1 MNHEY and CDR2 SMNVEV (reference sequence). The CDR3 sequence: CASRINEKLFF. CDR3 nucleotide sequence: TGTGCCAGCAGGATTAATGAAAAACTGTTTTTT.

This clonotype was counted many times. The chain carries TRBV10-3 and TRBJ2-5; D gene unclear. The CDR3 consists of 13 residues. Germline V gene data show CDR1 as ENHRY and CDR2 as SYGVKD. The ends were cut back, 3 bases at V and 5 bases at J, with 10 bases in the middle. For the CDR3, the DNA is TGTGCCATCAGTGACAGTGCCCCGGAGACCCAGTACTTC. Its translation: CAISDSAPETQYF.

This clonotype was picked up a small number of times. DNA of the CDR3: TGTGCCAGCAGTTTAGCGACCGGGACAGGGGCTGAAAAACTGTTTTTT. It translates to CASSLATGTGAEKLFF. This chain links TRBV28 with TRBJ1-4, with TRBD1 matching over 10 bases. V trimming: 2 bases; J trimming: 7 bases; junction bases outside the gene matches: 7. The V gene's germline CDR1 is MDHEN and CDR2 SYDVKM. This CDR3 comprises 16 residues.

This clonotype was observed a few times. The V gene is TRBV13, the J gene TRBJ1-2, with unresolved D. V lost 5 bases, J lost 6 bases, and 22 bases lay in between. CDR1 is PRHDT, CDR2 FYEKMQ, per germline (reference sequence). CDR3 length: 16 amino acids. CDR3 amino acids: CASSILPTGFGDGYTF. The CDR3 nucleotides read TGTGCCAGCAGCATCCTGCCGACGGGCTTCGGGGATGGCTACACCTTC. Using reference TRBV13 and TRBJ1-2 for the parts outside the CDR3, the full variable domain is AAGVIQSPRHLIKEKRETATLKCYPIPRHDTVYWYQQGPGQDPQFLISFYEKMQSDKGSIPDRFSAQQFSDYHSELNMSSLELGDSALYFCASSILPTGFGDGYTFGSGTRLTVV.

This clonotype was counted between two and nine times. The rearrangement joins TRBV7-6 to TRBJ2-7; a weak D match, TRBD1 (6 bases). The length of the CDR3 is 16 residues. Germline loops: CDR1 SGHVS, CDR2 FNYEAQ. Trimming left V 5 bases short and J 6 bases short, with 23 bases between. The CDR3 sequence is CASSPVRRDKVGEQYF. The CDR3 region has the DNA TGTGCCAGCAGCCCCGTCCGCAGGGACAAGGTGGGCGAGCAGTACTTC.

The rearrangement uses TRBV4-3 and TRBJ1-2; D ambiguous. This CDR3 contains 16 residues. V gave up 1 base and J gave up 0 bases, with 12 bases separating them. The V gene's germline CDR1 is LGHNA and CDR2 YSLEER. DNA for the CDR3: TGCGCCAGCAGCCAAGTGATAGGGCATGCTAACTATGGCTACACCTTC. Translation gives CASSQVIGHANYGYTF.

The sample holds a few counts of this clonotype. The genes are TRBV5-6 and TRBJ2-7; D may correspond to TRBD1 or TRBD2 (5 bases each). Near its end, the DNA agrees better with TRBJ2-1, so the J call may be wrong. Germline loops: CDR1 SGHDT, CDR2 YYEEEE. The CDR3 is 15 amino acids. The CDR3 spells CASSLSRDRFSEQFF. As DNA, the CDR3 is TGTGCCAGCAGTTTGTCCAGGGACCGGTTCTCCGAGCAGTTCTTC.

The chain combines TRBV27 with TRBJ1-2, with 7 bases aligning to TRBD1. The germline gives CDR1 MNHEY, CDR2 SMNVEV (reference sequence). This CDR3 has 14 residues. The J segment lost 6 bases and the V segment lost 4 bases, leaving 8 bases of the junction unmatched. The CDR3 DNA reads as TGTGCCAGCAGTTCGCTTCCGGGACAGAATGGCTACACCTTC. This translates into CASSSLPGQNGYTF.

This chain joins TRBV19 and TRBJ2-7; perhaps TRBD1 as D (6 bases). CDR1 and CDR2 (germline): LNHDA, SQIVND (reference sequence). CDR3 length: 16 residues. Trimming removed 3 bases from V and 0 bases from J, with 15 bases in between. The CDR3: CASSITGRGSSYEQYF. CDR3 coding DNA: TGTGCCAGTAGTATTACAGGGAGAGGAAGCTCCTACGAGCAGTACTTC.

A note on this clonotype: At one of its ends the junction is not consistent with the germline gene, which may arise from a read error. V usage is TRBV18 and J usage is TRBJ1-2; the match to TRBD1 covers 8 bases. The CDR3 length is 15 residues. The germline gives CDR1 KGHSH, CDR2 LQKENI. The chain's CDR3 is CASSPGQGEYYGYTF. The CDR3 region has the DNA TGTGCCAGCTCACCTGGACAGGGAGAGTATTATGGTTACACCTTC.

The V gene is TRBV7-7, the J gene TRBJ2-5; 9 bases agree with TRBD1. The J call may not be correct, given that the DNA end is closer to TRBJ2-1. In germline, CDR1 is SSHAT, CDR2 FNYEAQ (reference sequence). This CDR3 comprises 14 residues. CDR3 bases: TGTGCGACGTCTGGGGACAGGGAATCCAATGAGCAGTTCTTC. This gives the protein CATSGDRESNEQFF.

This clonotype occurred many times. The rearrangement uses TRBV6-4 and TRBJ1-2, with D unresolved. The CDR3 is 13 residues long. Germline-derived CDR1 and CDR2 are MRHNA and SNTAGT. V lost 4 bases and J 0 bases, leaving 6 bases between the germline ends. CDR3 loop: CASSAGTNYGYTF. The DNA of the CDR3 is TGTGCCAGCAGTGCGGGCACTAACTATGGCTACACCTTC.

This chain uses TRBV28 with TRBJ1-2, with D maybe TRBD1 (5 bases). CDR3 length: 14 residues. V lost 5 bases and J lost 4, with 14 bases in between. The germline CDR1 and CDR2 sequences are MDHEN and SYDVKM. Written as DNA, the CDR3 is TGTGCCAGCAGTCCTCTAGGGGATGTCTATGGCTACACCTTC. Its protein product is CASSPLGDVYGYTF.

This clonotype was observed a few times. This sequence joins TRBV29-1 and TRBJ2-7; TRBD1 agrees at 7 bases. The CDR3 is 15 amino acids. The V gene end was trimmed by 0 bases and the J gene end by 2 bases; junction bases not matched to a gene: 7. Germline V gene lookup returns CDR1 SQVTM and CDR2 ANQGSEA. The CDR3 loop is CSVEDPGTDAYEQYF. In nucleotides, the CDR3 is TGCAGCGTTGAAGATCCTGGGACAGACGCCTACGAGCAGTACTTC.

CDR3 amino acids: CAIRGDGTRPSEFF. The CDR3 DNA sequence: TGTGCCATCAGAGGGGATGGGACTAGGCCCTCGGAGTTCTTC. V and J are TRBV10-3 and TRBJ2-1, with 8 bases identical to TRBD2. V lost 6 bases, J lost 14 bases, and 15 bases stayed unmatched. Looked up from germline, CDR1 is ENHRY and CDR2 is SYGVKD. There are 14 residues in the CDR3.

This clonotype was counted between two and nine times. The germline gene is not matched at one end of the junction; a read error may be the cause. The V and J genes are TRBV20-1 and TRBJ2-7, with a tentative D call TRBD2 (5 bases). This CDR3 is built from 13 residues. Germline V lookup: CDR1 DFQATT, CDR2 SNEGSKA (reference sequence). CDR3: CSASQDVNYEQYF. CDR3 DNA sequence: TGTAGTGCTAGCCAGGACGTTAACTACGAGCAGTACTTC.